These T cell receptor beta chains were read from a single sample in a study of T cell repertoires in cytomegalovirus infection. These receptors have no identified antigens. TCRdb called the reads again in MiXCR, with one record for every CDR3 protein. The sample includes around 49,000 distinct CDR3 sequences, roughly 20% seen only once; the top ten take less than 30%. The input for sequencing was CD8+ T cells from cultured PBMCs, taken from culture after CMV antigen stimulation. Receptors originate from a human donor in good health (CMV status not recorded). Some clones in this sample may be carry-over from other donors' samples. Each CDR3 is given without its conserved first and last residue.

j_gene: TRBJ2-2; v_gene: TRBV6-6; CDR3aa: ASTSYGGETGELF
j_gene: TRBJ2-3; v_gene: TRBV7-2; CDR3aa: ASSLTSGSTDTQY
j_gene: TRBJ2-7; v_gene: TRBV15; CDR3aa: ATSREGEDYEQY
j_gene: TRBJ2-5; v_gene: TRBV11-2; CDR3aa: ASSFTPRGIETQY
j_gene: TRBJ2-5; v_gene: TRBV7-9; CDR3aa: ASSLTFQVTQGETQY
j_gene: TRBJ2-5; v_gene: TRBV7-2; CDR3aa: ASSLLARGETQY
j_gene: TRBJ2-1; v_gene: TRBV7-9; CDR3aa: ASSFPPQRDYPSYNEQF
j_gene: TRBJ2-3; v_gene: TRBV25-1; CDR3aa: ASEWGAGDTQY
j_gene: TRBJ1-1; v_gene: TRBV7-6; CDR3aa: ASSQDRGTEAF
j_gene: TRBJ2-3; v_gene: TRBV5-1; CDR3aa: ASSERGLDTDTQY
j_gene: TRBJ2-1; v_gene: TRBV27; CDR3aa: ASGLASGIYNEQF
j_gene: TRBJ2-5; v_gene: TRBV7-2; CDR3aa: ASSSGGRQETQY
j_gene: TRBJ2-7; v_gene: TRBV7-2; CDR3aa: ASSSTGLAGAYEQY
j_gene: TRBJ1-5; v_gene: TRBV7-8; CDR3aa: ASSLYQGGDQPQH
j_gene: TRBJ2-2; v_gene: TRBV9; CDR3aa: ASSVTPGAGELF
j_gene: TRBJ2-7; v_gene: TRBV12-3/TRBV12-4; CDR3aa: ASSFSGRPIYEQY
j_gene: TRBJ2-1; v_gene: TRBV24-1; CDR3aa: ATSDDRTTGHIYNEQF
j_gene: TRBJ2-7; v_gene: TRBV6-2/TRBV6-3; CDR3aa: ASINGGGQAYEQY
j_gene: TRBJ1-3; v_gene: TRBV7-9; CDR3aa: ASSLAAGTENTIY
j_gene: TRBJ2-3; v_gene: TRBV5-1; CDR3aa: ASSLEVADTQY
j_gene: TRBJ2-1; v_gene: TRBV7-2; CDR3aa: ASNRGAAPNEQF
j_gene: TRBJ2-7; v_gene: TRBV4-3; CDR3aa: ASSQAAGERDEQY
j_gene: TRBJ2-1; v_gene: TRBV6-2/TRBV6-3; CDR3aa: ASSELTTYNEQF
j_gene: TRBJ2-3; v_gene: TRBV7-9; CDR3aa: ASSTSRFGTDTQY
j_gene: TRBJ2-7; v_gene: TRBV12-3/TRBV12-4; CDR3aa: ASSPGLAPSEQY
j_gene: TRBJ1-2; v_gene: TRBV7-9; CDR3aa: ASSLADRTYGYT
j_gene: TRBJ1-1; v_gene: TRBV18; CDR3aa: ASSPQANTEAF
j_gene: TRBJ2-7; v_gene: TRBV7-2; CDR3aa: ASSRVAAGYEQY
j_gene: TRBJ1-1; v_gene: TRBV6-1; CDR3aa: ASINSGQWPNTEAF
j_gene: TRBJ2-1; v_gene: TRBV7-6; CDR3aa: ASSIPGPSNEQF
j_gene: TRBJ2-7; v_gene: TRBV29-1; CDR3aa: SVEGLAGVGNEQY
j_gene: TRBJ1-1; v_gene: TRBV10-3; CDR3aa: AISEAGYEAF
j_gene: TRBJ1-1; v_gene: TRBV11-2; CDR3aa: ASSLGPRNPLVATEAF
j_gene: TRBJ2-3; v_gene: TRBV2; CDR3aa: ASKGHTQY
j_gene: TRBJ2-5; v_gene: TRBV10-2; CDR3aa: ASSVSGTSGMQETQY
j_gene: TRBJ2-1; v_gene: TRBV6-2/TRBV6-3; CDR3aa: ASSPGSSRQF
j_gene: TRBJ2-7; v_gene: TRBV9; CDR3aa: ASSVGTGWKNEQY
j_gene: TRBJ2-1; v_gene: TRBV27; CDR3aa: ASSRDRGFSEQF
j_gene: TRBJ1-5; v_gene: TRBV12-3/TRBV12-4; CDR3aa: ASSLKYQPQH
j_gene: TRBJ2-2; v_gene: TRBV10-1; CDR3aa: ASSDGQTNTGELF
j_gene: TRBJ2-4; v_gene: TRBV4-1; CDR3aa: ASSPDRAENIQY
j_gene: TRBJ1-5; v_gene: TRBV6-5; CDR3aa: ASALYQGAQPQH
j_gene: TRBJ2-7; v_gene: TRBV29-1; CDR3aa: SAGTSGSYEQY
j_gene: TRBJ1-1; v_gene: TRBV10-3; CDR3aa: AISGIIGDSSIPTEAF
j_gene: TRBJ2-7; v_gene: TRBV4-1; CDR3aa: ASSQDLKYVSHEQY
j_gene: TRBJ2-5; v_gene: TRBV28; CDR3aa: ASSYGGGGFFETQY
j_gene: TRBJ1-5; v_gene: TRBV7-2; CDR3aa: ASSYVVGSNQPQH
j_gene: TRBJ2-5; v_gene: TRBV19; CDR3aa: ASSIRTGVGLETQY
j_gene: TRBJ2-3; v_gene: TRBV20-1; CDR3aa: SASPPSQMSTDTQY
j_gene: TRBJ2-7; v_gene: TRBV15; CDR3aa: ATSNRTGGYEQY
j_gene: TRBJ1-2; v_gene: TRBV28; CDR3aa: ASSLTGSSYGYT
j_gene: TRBJ2-1; v_gene: TRBV28; CDR3aa: ASRRLGTAFRHNSYNEQF
j_gene: TRBJ1-1; v_gene: TRBV6-1; CDR3aa: ASSYLRGTEAF
j_gene: TRBJ1-5; v_gene: TRBV25-1; CDR3aa: ASSDDNRNQPQH
j_gene: TRBJ2-4; v_gene: TRBV27; CDR3aa: ASRRTSGGQAKNSQY